A selection of T cell receptor beta chains follows, all from one sample in a study of blood T cell repertoires in COVID-19. Profiling relied on immunoSEQ multiplex PCR, and the TCRdb table lists in-frame clones only, not all of them. Of 150,000 to 200,000 clones listed, about four fifths are singletons. The sample was peripheral blood. The receptors were gathered from a man in his sixties with active or convalescent COVID-19. Both conserved end residues are part of each CDR3. The D gene is left open where the match is weak. Clone sizes are given selectively: once, few, many, or a class where the clone is expanded.

abundance,j_gene,d_gene,v_gene,CDR3nt,CDR3aa
-,TRBJ2-4,TRBD1,TRBV5-4,TGTGCCAGCAGCTTACAGGGGGCGGAAAACATTCAGTACTTC,CASSLQGAENIQYF
once,TRBJ1-2,TRBD1,TRBV7-2,TGTGCCAGCAGCCTCGGGACAGACTATGGCTACACCTTC,CASSLGTDYGYTF
-,TRBJ2-2,TRBD2,TRBV5-4,TGTGCCAGCAGCCCCACTAGCGGGAATACCGGGGAGCTGTTTTTT,CASSPTSGNTGELFF
-,TRBJ2-3,TRBD2,TRBV11-2,TGTGCCAGCAGCTTAGATGGGCTAGCGGGGGGCCGGAGCACAGATACGCAGTATTTT,CASSLDGLAGGRSTDTQYF
-,TRBJ2-6,TRBD1,TRBV9,TGTGCCAGCAGCGGGACAGGGTACGCCTCTGGGGCCAACGTCCTGACTTTC,CASSGTGYASGANVLTF
-,TRBJ2-7,-,TRBV5-1,TGCGCCAGCAGCTCCCTGACAGTCCAACCCCATGGGGACTACGAGCAGTACTTC,CASSSLTVQPHGDYEQYF
-,TRBJ2-7,-,TRBV28,TGTGCCAGCACCCGAGCCGGGGTAAGGATTTCCTACGAGCAGTACTTC,CASTRAGVRISYEQYF
-,TRBJ1-3,-,TRBV10-2,TGCGCCAGCGCCCGGGGGACGGGAAACACCATATATTTT,CASARGTGNTIYF
-,TRBJ1-5,TRBD1,TRBV5-5,TGTGCCAGCAGCCAACAGGGGGGCCATCAGCCCCAGCATTTT,CASSQQGGHQPQHF
once,TRBJ2-5,-,TRBV5-4,TGTGCCAGCAGCTTGTCGGAGTCTTGGGAGACCCAGTACTTC,CASSLSESWETQYF
-,TRBJ2-5,TRBD2,TRBV7-2,TGTGCCAGCAGCCCAGTAGGCGGGGGGGCCGGAGAGACCCAGTACTTC,CASSPVGGGAGETQYF
few,TRBJ1-5,-,TRBV6-5,TGTGCCAGCAATGCGGGTTTAAACAATCAGCCCCAGCATTTT,CASNAGLNNQPQHF
once,TRBJ1-1,-,TRBV18,TGTGCCAGCTCACCCGGGGGGGCAGTGGTGGCTTTCTTT,CASSPGGAVVAFF
-,TRBJ1-2,-,TRBV29-1,TGCAGCGTTGAAAAGGTGAGGGATGGCTACACCTTC,CSVEKVRDGYTF
-,TRBJ1-1,TRBD1,TRBV7-8,TGTGCCAGCAGTTCTCCTACGGGACAGATGAACACTGAAGCTTTCTTT,CASSSPTGQMNTEAFF
-,TRBJ1-2,-,TRBV10-3,TGTGCCATCAGGACCGACAGGCTGATGGGCTACACCTTC,CAIRTDRLMGYTF
-,TRBJ1-2,-,TRBV19,TGTGCCAGTACCCGGGGGAATTCTAACTATGGCTACACCTTC,CASTRGNSNYGYTF
-,TRBJ2-7,TRBD2,TRBV19,TGTGCCAGTAGTTTCGGGCACGCGGGAGGTTCCTACGAGCAGTACTTC,CASSFGHAGGSYEQYF
once,TRBJ1-2,-,TRBV29-1,TGCAGCGTTGGACCAGGGGTTGGCTACACCTTC,CSVGPGVGYTF
-,TRBJ2-1,TRBD1,TRBV19,TGTGCCAGTAGTATAATAGGGGGCCGCTATGAGCAGTTCTTC,CASSIIGGRYEQFF
-,TRBJ1-2,TRBD1,TRBV5-6,TGTGCCAGCAGCCCCGGGACAGGGGAGGTCTATGGCTACACCTTC,CASSPGTGEVYGYTF
-,TRBJ1-2,-,TRBV6-1,TGTGCCAGCAGTGAGTCAGGGGCTCACTATGGCTACACCTTC,CASSESGAHYGYTF
-,TRBJ2-1,TRBD1,TRBV4-1,TGCGCCAGCAGCCAAGCGTGGACAGGGTCGGGTGAGCAGTTCTTC,CASSQAWTGSGEQFF
-,TRBJ2-7,TRBD1,TRBV19,TGTGCCAGTAGTATGGGCGGACAGGGCTCCTACGAGCAGTACTTC,CASSMGGQGSYEQYF
-,TRBJ2-5,-,TRBV21-1,TGTGCCAGCAGCAAAGGATCCCGCCAGGGGGCCGATTCGGAGACCCAGTACTTC,CASSKGSRQGADSETQYF
-,TRBJ2-3,-,TRBV6-4,TGTGCCAGCAGTGAAAATTCGCAGGGGAATACGCAGTATTTT,CASSENSQGNTQYF
-,TRBJ1-1,-,TRBV2,TGTGCCAGCAGTGAAGGGGTTTGGCGGACTGAAGCTTTCTTT,CASSEGVWRTEAFF
-,TRBJ2-1,TRBD2,TRBV29-1,TGCAGCGTTGGGGGACTAGCGGGAGACGAGCAGTTCTTC,CSVGGLAGDEQFF
many,TRBJ2-7,TRBD2,TRBV14,TGTGCCAGCAGCCAACCGGGACTAGCGGGAGCCCCCTACGAGCAGTACTTC,CASSQPGLAGAPYEQYF
once,TRBJ1-5,-,TRBV28,TGTGCCAGCAGGCAGGGGAGCAATCAGCCCCAGCATTTT,CASRQGSNQPQHF
-,TRBJ2-6,TRBD2,TRBV3-1/TRBV3-2,TGTGCCAGCAGCCAAGGGATGACTAGCGGGGGGTATGGCTCTGGGGCCAACGTCCTGACTTTC,CASSQGMTSGGYGSGANVLTF
-,TRBJ2-7,TRBD2,TRBV28,TGTGCCAGCAGTCCCCCGCTAGCGGGAGCCGAGCAGTACTTC,CASSPPLAGAEQYF
-,TRBJ2-1,-,TRBV29-1,TGCAGCGTTGAGTACACCAGCTCCTACAATGAGCAGTTCTTC,CSVEYTSSYNEQFF
-,TRBJ2-1,TRBD2,TRBV20-1,TGCAGTGCCAGTGGACTAGCGTCAGACAGCTCCTACAATGAGCAGTTCTTC,CSASGLASDSSYNEQFF
-,TRBJ2-5,-,TRBV7-2,TGTGCCAGCAGCTGGAGGCCTAGCCCACAAGAGACCCAGTACTTC,CASSWRPSPQETQYF
-,TRBJ1-3,-,TRBV14,TGTGCCAGCAGCCCTGCCGGGACACACGGAAACACCATATATTTT,CASSPAGTHGNTIYF
-,TRBJ1-6,-,TRBV27,TGTGCCAGCAGTTTTGGCACCCGTAATTCACCCCTCCACTTT,CASSFGTRNSPLHF
-,TRBJ1-5,-,TRBV6-2/TRBV6-3,TGTGCCAGCAGTCCACCTCTAGGGCGGGGTAGCAATCAGCCCCAGCATTTT,CASSPPLGRGSNQPQHF
-,TRBJ2-3,TRBD2,TRBV7-3,TGTGCCAGCAGCTTAACGAGCAGCGGGGGTAGCACAGATACGCAGTATTTT,CASSLTSSGGSTDTQYF